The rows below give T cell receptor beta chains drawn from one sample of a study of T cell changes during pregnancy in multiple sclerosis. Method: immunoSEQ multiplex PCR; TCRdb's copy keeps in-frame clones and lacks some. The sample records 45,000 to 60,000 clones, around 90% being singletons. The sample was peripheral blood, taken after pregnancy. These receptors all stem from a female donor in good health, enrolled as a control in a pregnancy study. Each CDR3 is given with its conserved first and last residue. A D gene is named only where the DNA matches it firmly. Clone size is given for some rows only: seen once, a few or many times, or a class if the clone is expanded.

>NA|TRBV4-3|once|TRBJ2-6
CASSPRDLSSGANVLTF
TGCGCCAGCAGCCCACGCGACTTATCCTCTGGGGCCAACGTCCTGACTTTC
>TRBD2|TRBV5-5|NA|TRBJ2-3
CASSFRGVTTDTQYF
TGTGCCAGCAGCTTCCGGGGGGTGACCACAGATACGCAGTATTTT
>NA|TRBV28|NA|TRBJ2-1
CASSLGVGWLARSYNEQFF
TGTGCCAGCAGTTTAGGGGTGGGGTGGCTAGCGCGCTCCTACAATGAGCAGTTCTTC
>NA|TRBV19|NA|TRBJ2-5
CASSITGQETQYF
TGTGCCAGTAGTATCACAGGGCAGGAGACCCAGTACTTC
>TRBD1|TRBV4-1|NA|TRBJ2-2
CASRLQGAGELFF
TGCGCCAGCAGATTACAGGGGGCCGGGGAGCTGTTTTTT
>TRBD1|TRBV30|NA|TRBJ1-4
CAWRWRDSLNEKLFF
TGTGCCTGGAGGTGGCGGGACAGCCTTAATGAAAAACTGTTTTTT
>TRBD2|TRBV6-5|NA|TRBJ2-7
CASSYLSSGSYEQYF
TGTGCCAGCAGTTACCTTTCTAGCGGGAGCTACGAGCAGTACTTC
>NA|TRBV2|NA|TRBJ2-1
CASRDIDNEQFF
TGTGCCAGCCGGGACATCGACAATGAGCAGTTCTTC
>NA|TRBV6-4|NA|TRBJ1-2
CASSELLGGGYTF
TGTGCCAGCAGTGAGTTGCTCGGCGGGGGCTACACCTTC
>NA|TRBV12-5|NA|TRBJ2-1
CASGRDLTYNEQFF
TGTGCTAGTGGGCGGGACCTTACCTACAATGAGCAGTTCTTC
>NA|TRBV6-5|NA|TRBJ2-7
CASSYQLSYEQYF
TGTGCCAGCAGTTACCAGTTATCCTACGAGCAGTACTTC
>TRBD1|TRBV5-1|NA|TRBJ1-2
CASSLGQGVYGYTF
TGCGCCAGCAGCTTGGGACAGGGGGTCTATGGCTACACCTTC
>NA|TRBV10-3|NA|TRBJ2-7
CAASGQNSYEQYF
TGTGCCGCCTCCGGACAGAATTCCTACGAGCAGTACTTC
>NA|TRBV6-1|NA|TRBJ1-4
CASSEWGRAGYEKLFF
TGTGCCAGCAGTGAATGGGGGAGGGCGGGGTATGAAAAACTGTTTTTT
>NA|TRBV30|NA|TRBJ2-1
CAWSVGLAGNEQFF
TGTGCCTGGAGTGTAGGTCTAGCTGGGAATGAGCAGTTCTTC
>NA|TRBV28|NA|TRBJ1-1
CASSLDSEAFF
TGTGCCAGCAGCTTGGACAGTGAAGCTTTCTTT
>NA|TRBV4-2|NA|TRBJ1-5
CASSRSDQPQHF
TGTGCCAGCAGCCGAAGCGACCAGCCCCAGCATTTT
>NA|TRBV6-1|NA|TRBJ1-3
CASSAISGNTIYF
TGTGCCAGCAGCGCTATCTCTGGAAACACCATATATTTT
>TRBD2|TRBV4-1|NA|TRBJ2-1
CASSQDLGTTYNEQFF
TGCGCCAGCAGCCAAGATCTGGGGACTACCTACAATGAGCAGTTCTTC
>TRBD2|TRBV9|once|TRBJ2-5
CASSSRGGETQYF
TGTGCCAGCAGCTCGCGGGGGGGAGAGACCCAGTACTTC
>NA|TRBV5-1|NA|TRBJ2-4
CASSLDLAVYKNIQYF
TGCGCCAGCAGCTTGGACCTTGCAGTGTACAAAAACATTCAGTACTTC
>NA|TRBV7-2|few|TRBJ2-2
CASSSNYFTGELFF
TGTGCCAGCAGCTCCAACTACTTCACCGGGGAGCTGTTTTTT
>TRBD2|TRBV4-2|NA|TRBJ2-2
CASSQHRTSASGELFF
TGTGCCAGCAGCCAACATCGGACTAGCGCATCCGGGGAGCTGTTTTTT
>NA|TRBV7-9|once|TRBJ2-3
CASSGRVTDTQYF
TGTGCCAGCAGCGGGCGGGTCACAGATACGCAGTATTTT
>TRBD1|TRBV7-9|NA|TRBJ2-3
CASSLGQGRTDTQYF
TGTGCCAGCAGCTTGGGACAGGGACGGACAGATACGCAGTATTTT
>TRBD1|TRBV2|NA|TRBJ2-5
CASRRQGAGQETQYF
TGTGCCAGCCGCCGACAGGGGGCTGGGCAAGAGACCCAGTACTTC
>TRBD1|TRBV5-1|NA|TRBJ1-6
CASSTTGGGSPLHF
TGCGCCAGCAGCACGACAGGGGGCGGTTCACCCCTCCACTTT
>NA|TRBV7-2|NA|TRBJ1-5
CASSLVGDSNQPQHF
TGTGCCAGCAGCTTAGTGGGGGACTCCAATCAGCCCCAGCATTTT
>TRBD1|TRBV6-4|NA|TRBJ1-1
CASSVDRGTEAFF
TGTGCCAGCAGTGTCGACAGGGGGACTGAAGCTTTCTTT
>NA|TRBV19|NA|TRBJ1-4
CATKRGAGEKLFF
TGTGCCACAAAGCGGGGGGCGGGGGAAAAACTGTTTTTT
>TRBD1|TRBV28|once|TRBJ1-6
CASSILPRGPPYNSPLHF
TGTGCCAGCAGTATCCTTCCCAGGGGGCCGCCCTATAATTCACCCCTCCACTTT
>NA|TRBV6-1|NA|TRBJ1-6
CASSARDNSPLHF
TGTGCCAGCAGTGCCAGGGATAATTCACCCCTCCACTTT
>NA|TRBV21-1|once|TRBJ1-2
CASSKSRGRDRVGYTF
TGTGCCAGCAGCAAATCCCGTGGGCGGGACCGAGTGGGCTACACCTTC
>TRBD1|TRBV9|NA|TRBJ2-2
CASSQTGVDTGELFF
TGTGCCAGCAGCCAAACAGGGGTGGACACCGGGGAGCTGTTTTTT
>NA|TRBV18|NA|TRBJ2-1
CASSPPTGSVDNEQFF
TGTGCCAGCTCACCACCTACCGGGAGCGTGGACAATGAGCAGTTCTTC
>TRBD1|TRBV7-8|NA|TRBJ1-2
CASSLVAGTGVANYGYTF
TGTGCCAGCAGCTTAGTAGCCGGGACAGGGGTCGCTAACTATGGCTACACCTTC
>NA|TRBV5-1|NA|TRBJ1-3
CASSLGGWRGSSGNTIYF
TGCGCCAGCAGCTTGGGGGGTTGGAGGGGATCTTCTGGAAACACCATATATTTT
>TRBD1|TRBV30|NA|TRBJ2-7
CAWSTGGNPYEQYF
TGTGCCTGGTCGACAGGGGGGAATCCCTACGAGCAGTACTTC
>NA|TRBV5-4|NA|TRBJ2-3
CASSGGLLDSTDTQYF
TGTGCCAGCAGCGGGGGCCTCCTGGACAGCACAGATACGCAGTATTTT
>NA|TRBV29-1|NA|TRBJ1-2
CSVEEGPGNYGYTF
TGCAGCGTTGAAGAAGGCCCGGGAAACTATGGCTACACCTTC
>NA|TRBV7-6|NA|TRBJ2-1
CASSSSTVRSYNEQFF
TGTGCCAGCAGCTCAAGTACGGTACGCTCCTACAATGAGCAGTTCTTC
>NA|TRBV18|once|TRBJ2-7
CASSPRQSRADEQYF
TGTGCCAGCTCACCTAGACAGTCCCGCGCGGACGAGCAGTACTTC
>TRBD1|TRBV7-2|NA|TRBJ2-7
CASSLSGGKDYEQYF
TGTGCCAGCAGCTTATCAGGGGGCAAGGACTACGAGCAGTACTTC
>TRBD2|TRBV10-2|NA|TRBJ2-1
CASSEAASGGVHEQFF
TGCGCCAGCAGTGAGGCCGCTAGCGGGGGGGTCCATGAGCAGTTCTTC
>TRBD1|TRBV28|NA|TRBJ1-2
CASSPHRGHNYGYTF
TGTGCCAGCAGTCCCCATAGGGGGCATAACTATGGCTACACCTTC
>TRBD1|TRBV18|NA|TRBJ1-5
CASSPGQAGDQPQHF
TGTGCCAGCTCACCAGGACAGGCTGGGGATCAGCCCCAGCATTTT
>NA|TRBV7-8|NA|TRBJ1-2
CASSLADPGPGAWYGYTF
TGTGCCAGCAGCTTAGCGGATCCTGGGCCGGGAGCTTGGTATGGCTACACCTTC
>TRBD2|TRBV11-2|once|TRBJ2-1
CASSPFSGSSYNEQFF
TGTGCCAGCAGCCCGTTTAGCGGGAGCTCCTACAATGAGCAGTTCTTC
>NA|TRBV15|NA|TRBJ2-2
CATSRAGDTGELFF
TGTGCCACCAGCAGGGCAGGGGACACCGGGGAGCTGTTTTTT
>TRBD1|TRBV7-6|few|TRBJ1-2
CASSLEGTGTGYTF
TGTGCCAGCAGCTTAGAAGGGACAGGGACTGGCTACACCTTC